This section outlines one T cell receptor (beta chain) sequence together with its context. Antigen unknown. The data originate from a study of monozygotic twins with inflammatory bowel disease. Study results and caveats: It was observed that concordant and discordant twins did not differ in repertoire similarity, possibly given limited power.

The CDR3 length is 13 residues. Per germline, CDR1 LNHDA and CDR2 SQIVND (reference sequence). Eight cDNA synthesis reactions were run for every sample. From its re-call of the 5' RACE reads, TCRdb lists each CDR3 protein once, without DNA. In all, the sample yields some 330,000 distinct CDR3 sequences. The sample comprised blood. The source of this sequence is a human donor with ulcerative colitis or Crohn's disease, or a healthy co-twin of an affected twin (not recorded which). The chain joins TRBV19 to TRBJ1-5. CDR3 sequence reads: CASSIGTRQPQHF.